This TCR beta chain was recovered during a study of blood T cells in healthy people across ages. This clonotype has just a few counts. Its antigen is undetermined. Per the germline V gene, CDR1 is MNHEY and CDR2 is SVGEGT. V dropped 6 bases and J dropped 6 bases, with 21 bases sitting between them. The CDR3 is 16 amino acids. General study findings and limits: The authors considered diversity estimates from one million T cells to be underestimates.

Primers used in a second PCR of roughly 6 to 12 cycles were a sample-barcoded 5' primer and a J-beta primer mix. Each single sample gave us at least 2.5 million CDR3-containing paired-end reads. One entry per CDR3 protein results from TCRdb running MiXCR on the 5' RACE reads. The sample lists approximately 830,000 distinct CDR3 sequences; 62% were seen once. The chain employs TRBV6-2 or TRBV6-3 and TRBJ2-4; D is possibly TRBD1 (6 bases). The sequence came from a man aged 25 to 40 in good health. The sequencing input was blood. This CDR3 is CASSLPKLRGRNIQYF. The CDR3 bases are TGTGCCAGCAGCCTCCCGAAACTGAGGGGGAGAAACATTCAGTACTTC.